One and the same sample provided the 11 T cell receptor beta chains below, sequenced in a study of identifying expanded T cells in peripheral blood. Sequencing used immunoSEQ multiplex PCR; TCRdb keeps in-frame clones, though not all of them. The table lists 100,000 to 150,000 clones, 84% of them singletons. Sample: blood. These receptors were taken from a person between 18 and 75 years old in good health.

V usage is TRBV29-1 and J usage is TRBJ1-4; 7 bases line up with TRBD1. Looked up from germline, CDR1 is SQVTM and CDR2 is ANQGSEA. J lost 3 bases, V lost 5 bases, and 3 bases had no gene match. This CDR3 comprises 13 residues. The CDR3 sequence is CSVRGTANEKLFF. Written as DNA, the CDR3 is TGCAGCGTTAGGGGGACAGCTAATGAAAAACTGTTTTTT. The full variable domain, rest sourced from reference TRBV29-1 and TRBJ1-4, is SAVISQKPSRDICQRGTSLTIQCQVDSQVTMMFWYRQQPGQSLTLIATANQGSEATYESGFVIDKFPISRPNLTFSTLTVSNMSPEDSSIYLCSVRGTANEKLFFGSGTQLSVL.

The chain combines TRBV12-5 with TRBJ1-5; D perhaps matches TRBD1 (6 bases). V lost 6 bases, J lost 0 bases, and 9 bases lay in between. This CDR3 is built from 14 residues. Germline CDR1 is LGHNT and CDR2 is FRNRAP. As DNA, the CDR3 is TGTGCTAGTGGAGCAGGGGATAGCAATCAGCCCCAGCATTTT. It codes for CASGAGDSNQPQHF.

J is TRBJ2-2 and V is TRBV7-3; TRBD1 matches 8 bases. CDR1 is SGHTA, CDR2 FQGTGA, per germline. V was clipped by 2 bases and J by 2 bases; unmatched bases: 10. This CDR3 comprises 18 residues. The CDR3 region has the DNA TGTGCCAGCAGCTTATGGAATCTAGGACAGGGAAACACCGGGGAGCTGTTTTTT. Protein product: CASSLWNLGQGNTGELFF. The whole variable domain, remainder taken from reference TRBV7-3 and TRBJ2-2, is GAGVSQTPSNKVTEKGKYVELRCDPISGHTALYWYRQSLGQGPEFLIYFQGTGAADDSGLPNDRFFAVRPEGSVSTLKIQRTERGDSAVYLCASSLWNLGQGNTGELFFGEGSRLTVL.

V gene TRBV29-1 combines with J gene TRBJ2-3, with 7 bases matching TRBD1. Germline V gene sequence: CDR1 SQVTM, CDR2 ANQGSEA. CDR3 size: 15 residues. V dropped 7 bases and J dropped 2; count of bases not matched to a gene: 12. The CDR3 DNA reads TGCAGCGATACGGAAGACGACAGGGCCACAGATACGCAGTATTTT. Its protein is CSDTEDDRATDTQYF.

This clone was seen just once. The chain has TRBV7-9 and TRBJ2-6, with 9 positions matching TRBD1. Germline trimming cut 5 bases from V and 0 bases from J; bases unmatched to any gene: 11. CDR1 and CDR2 from the germline V gene are SEHNR and FQNEAQ (reference sequence). The CDR3 is made up of 19 amino acids. The CDR3 protein is CASSAARDRVSSGANVLTF. As DNA, the CDR3 is TGTGCCAGCAGCGCCGCCCGGGACAGGGTCTCCTCTGGGGCCAACGTCCTGACTTTC.

V gene TRBV6-5 combines with J gene TRBJ2-1; possibly TRBD2 for D (6 bases). V was clipped by 7 bases and J by 10 bases, with 11 bases between them. The CDR3 is 11 amino acids. Germline values: CDR1 MNHEY, CDR2 SVGAGI. CDR3 in DNA: TGTGCCAGCACCTTCCGGGGGGAGCAGTTCTTC. Translating gives CASTFRGEQFF.

The V gene is TRBV15, the J gene TRBJ2-1, with 8 bases lining up with TRBD1. The germline gives CDR1 LNHNV, CDR2 YYDKDF (reference sequence). J lost 8 bases, V lost 3 bases, and 9 bases had no gene match. The CDR3 totals 15 residues. The CDR3 loop is CATSRNQGAGYEQFF. The CDR3 coding sequence is TGTGCCACCAGCAGGAACCAGGGGGCTGGCTATGAGCAGTTCTTC.

The chain joins TRBV18 to TRBJ2-2; the D is unclear. CDR3 length: 14 amino acids. V lost 3 bases, J lost 7 bases, and 12 bases lay in between. CDR1 is KGHSH and CDR2 is LQKENI in the germline V gene. The chain's CDR3 is CASSPANRVGELFF. The CDR3 DNA is TGTGCCAGCTCACCTGCCAATCGGGTCGGGGAGCTGTTTTTT.

The chain joins TRBV5-5 to TRBJ1-1; 9 bases map to TRBD1. Germline V gene sequence: CDR1 SGHKS, CDR2 YYEKEE (reference sequence). The CDR3 extends over 14 amino acids. Losses at the gene ends were 1 base for V and 4 bases for J; bases not matched to a gene: 2. The CDR3 is CASSLYRGLTEAFF. CDR3 sequence (DNA): TGTGCCAGCAGCTTGTACAGGGGGCTCACTGAAGCTTTCTTT. Full variable domain (outside the CDR3, taken from reference TRBV5-5 and TRBJ1-1): DAGVTQSPTHLIKTRGQQVTLRCSPISGHKSVSWYQQVLGQGPQFIFQYYEKEERGRGNFPDRFSARQFPNYSSELNVNALLLGDSALYLCASSLYRGLTEAFFGQGTRLTVV.

The chain has TRBV5-8 and TRBJ1-5; 7 bases map to TRBD1. Trimming removed 2 bases from V and 4 bases from J; junction bases left unmatched: 9. Germline values: CDR1 SGHTS, CDR2 YDEGEE. This CDR3 is built from 16 residues. The CDR3 region has the DNA TGTGCCAGCAGCTTAGACAGGGAGATAATTAATCAGCCCCAGCATTTT. Translating gives CASSLDREIINQPQHF.

This clone was detected only once. The germline gene is not matched at one end of the junction; a read error may be the cause. For the CDR3, the DNA is TGTGCCAGCAGACACCGACAGGAGAACGCTGAAGCTTTCTTT. This gives the protein CASRHRQENAEAFF. The chain combines TRBV6-5 with TRBJ1-1; a possible D gene is TRBD1 (6 bases). Germline V lookup: CDR1 MNHEY, CDR2 SVGAGI. The CDR3 is made up of 14 amino acids.